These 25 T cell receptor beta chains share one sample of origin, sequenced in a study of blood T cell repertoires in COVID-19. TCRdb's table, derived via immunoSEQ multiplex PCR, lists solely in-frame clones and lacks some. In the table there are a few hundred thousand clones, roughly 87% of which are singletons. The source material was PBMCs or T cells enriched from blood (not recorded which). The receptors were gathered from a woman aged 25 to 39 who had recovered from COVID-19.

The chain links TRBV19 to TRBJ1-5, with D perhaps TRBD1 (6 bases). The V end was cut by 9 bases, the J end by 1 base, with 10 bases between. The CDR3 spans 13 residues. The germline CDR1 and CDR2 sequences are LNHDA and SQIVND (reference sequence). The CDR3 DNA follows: TGTGCCAGCAGGGACACGAGCAATCAGCCCCAGCATTTT. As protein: CASRDTSNQPQHF.

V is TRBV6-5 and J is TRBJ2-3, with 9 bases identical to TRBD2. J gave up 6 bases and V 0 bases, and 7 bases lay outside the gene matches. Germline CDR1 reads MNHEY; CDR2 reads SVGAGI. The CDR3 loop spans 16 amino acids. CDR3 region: CASSYSVAGASDTQYF. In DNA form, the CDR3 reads TGTGCCAGCAGTTACTCGGTAGCGGGGGCCAGCGATACGCAGTATTTT.

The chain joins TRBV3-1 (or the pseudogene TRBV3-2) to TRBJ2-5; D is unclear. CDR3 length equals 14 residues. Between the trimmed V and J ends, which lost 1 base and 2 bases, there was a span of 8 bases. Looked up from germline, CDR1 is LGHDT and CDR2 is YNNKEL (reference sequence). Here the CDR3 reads CASSQVTTQETQYF. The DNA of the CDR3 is TGTGCCAGCAGCCAAGTCACTACACAAGAGACCCAGTACTTC.

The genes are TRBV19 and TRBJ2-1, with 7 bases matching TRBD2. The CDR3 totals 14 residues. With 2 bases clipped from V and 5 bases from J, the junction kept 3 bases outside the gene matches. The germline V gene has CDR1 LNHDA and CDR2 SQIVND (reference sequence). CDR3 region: CASSITSANNEQFF. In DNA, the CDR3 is TGTGCCAGTAGTATAACTAGCGCGAACAATGAGCAGTTCTTC. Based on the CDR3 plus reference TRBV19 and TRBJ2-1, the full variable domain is DGGITQSPKYLFRKEGQNVTLSCEQNLNHDAMYWYRQDPGQGLRLIYYSQIVNDFQKGDIAEGYSVSREKKESFPLTVTSAQKNPTAFYLCASSITSANNEQFFGPGTRLTVL.

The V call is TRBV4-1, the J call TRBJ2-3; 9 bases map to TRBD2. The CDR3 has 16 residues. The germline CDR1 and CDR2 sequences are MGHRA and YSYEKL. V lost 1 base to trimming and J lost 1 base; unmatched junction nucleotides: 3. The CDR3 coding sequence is TGCGCCAGCAGCCAAGGCGGGAGGGGCGGCACAGATACGCAGTATTTT. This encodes CASSQGGRGGTDTQYF.

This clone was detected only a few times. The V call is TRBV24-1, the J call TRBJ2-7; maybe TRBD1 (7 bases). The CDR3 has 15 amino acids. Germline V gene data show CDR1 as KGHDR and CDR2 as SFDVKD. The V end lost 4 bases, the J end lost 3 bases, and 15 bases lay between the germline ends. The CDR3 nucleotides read TGTGCCACCAGTGACCCGACAGGGACTGGCTACGAGCAGTACTTC. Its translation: CATSDPTGTGYEQYF.

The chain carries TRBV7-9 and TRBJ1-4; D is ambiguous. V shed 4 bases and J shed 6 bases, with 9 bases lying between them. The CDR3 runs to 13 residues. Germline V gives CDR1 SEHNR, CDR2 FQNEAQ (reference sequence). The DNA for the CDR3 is TGTGCCAGCAGCTCCGAGCCCCATGAAAAACTGTTTTTT. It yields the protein CASSSEPHEKLFF.

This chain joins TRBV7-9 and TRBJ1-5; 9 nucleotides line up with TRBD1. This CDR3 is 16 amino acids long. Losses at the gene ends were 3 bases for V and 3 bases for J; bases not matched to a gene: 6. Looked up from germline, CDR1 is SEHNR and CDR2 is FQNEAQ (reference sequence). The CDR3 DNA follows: TGTGCCAGCAGCTTTAGCACAGGGGGCTTCAATCAGCCCCAGCATTTT. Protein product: CASSFSTGGFNQPQHF.

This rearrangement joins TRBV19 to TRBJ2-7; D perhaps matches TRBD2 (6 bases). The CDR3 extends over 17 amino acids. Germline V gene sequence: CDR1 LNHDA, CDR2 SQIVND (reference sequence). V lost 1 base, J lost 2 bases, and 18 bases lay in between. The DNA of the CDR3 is TGTGCCAGTAGTATAGGAGTTCGGGAGTTTGGCCCCTACGAGCAGTACTTC. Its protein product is CASSIGVREFGPYEQYF.

CDR3 DNA: TGTGCCAGCACCAAAGGGTTTTCGGTTTACGAGCAGTACTTC. This codes for CASTKGFSVYEQYF. The J gene is TRBJ2-7, the V gene TRBV7-9; D unclear. Germline loops: CDR1 SEHNR, CDR2 FQNEAQ (reference sequence). The CDR3 runs 14 residues. Trimming shortened V by 7 bases and J by 4 bases, and 17 bases separated the two germline ends.

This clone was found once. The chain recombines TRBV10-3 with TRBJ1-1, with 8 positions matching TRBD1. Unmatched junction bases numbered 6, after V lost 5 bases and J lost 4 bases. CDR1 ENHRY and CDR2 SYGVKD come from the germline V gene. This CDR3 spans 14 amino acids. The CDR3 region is CAISPTGVVTEAFF. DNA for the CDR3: TGTGCCATCAGTCCGACAGGGGTGGTCACTGAAGCTTTCTTT.

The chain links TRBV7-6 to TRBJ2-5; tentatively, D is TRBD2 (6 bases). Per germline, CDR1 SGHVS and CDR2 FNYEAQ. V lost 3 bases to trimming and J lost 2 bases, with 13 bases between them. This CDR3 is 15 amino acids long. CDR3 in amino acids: CASSFGGGRQETQYF. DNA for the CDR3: TGTGCCAGCAGCTTTGGGGGAGGTAGACAAGAGACCCAGTACTTC. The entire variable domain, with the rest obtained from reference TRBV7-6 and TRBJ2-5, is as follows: GAGVSQSPRYKVTKRGQDVALRCDPISGHVSLYWYRQALGQGPEFLTYFNYEAQQDKSGLPNDRFSAERPEGSISTLTIQRTEQRDSAMYRCASSFGGGRQETQYFGPGTRLLVL.

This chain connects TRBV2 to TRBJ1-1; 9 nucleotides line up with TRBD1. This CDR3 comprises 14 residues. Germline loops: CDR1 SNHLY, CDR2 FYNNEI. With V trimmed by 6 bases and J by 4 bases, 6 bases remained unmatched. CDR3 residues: CASRPTGGGTEAFF. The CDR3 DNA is TGTGCCAGCAGACCTACAGGGGGCGGCACTGAAGCTTTCTTT.

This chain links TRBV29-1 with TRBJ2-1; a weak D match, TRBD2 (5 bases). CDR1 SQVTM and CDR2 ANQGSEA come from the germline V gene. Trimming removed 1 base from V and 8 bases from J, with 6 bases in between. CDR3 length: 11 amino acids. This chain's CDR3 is CSVEAGDEQFF. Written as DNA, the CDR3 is TGCAGCGTTGAAGCCGGGGATGAGCAGTTCTTC.

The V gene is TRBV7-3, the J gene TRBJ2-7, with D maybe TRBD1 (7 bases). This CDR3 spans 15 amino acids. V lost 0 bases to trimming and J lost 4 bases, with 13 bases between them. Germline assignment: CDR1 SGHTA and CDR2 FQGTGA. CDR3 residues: CASSLTEAGGYEQYF. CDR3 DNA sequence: TGTGCCAGCAGCTTAACGGAGGCAGGGGGGTACGAGCAGTACTTC.

This chain's CDR3 is CASSPSRDTTGELFF. The CDR3 DNA reads TGTGCCAGCAGCCCCTCCCGGGATACTACCGGGGAGCTGTTTTTT. V is TRBV11-2 and J is TRBJ2-2; tentative D call: TRBD2 (5 bases). CDR3 size: 15 residues. Trimming cost V 5 bases and J 5 bases, with 15 bases left between them. CDR1 and CDR2 from the germline V gene are SGHAT and FQNNGV.

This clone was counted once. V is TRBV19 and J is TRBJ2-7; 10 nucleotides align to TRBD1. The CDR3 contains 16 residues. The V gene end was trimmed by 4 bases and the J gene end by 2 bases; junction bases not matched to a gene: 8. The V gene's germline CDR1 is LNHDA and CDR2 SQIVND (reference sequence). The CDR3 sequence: CASSRTGTGDPYEQYF. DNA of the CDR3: TGTGCCAGTAGTAGAACCGGGACAGGGGATCCCTACGAGCAGTACTTC.

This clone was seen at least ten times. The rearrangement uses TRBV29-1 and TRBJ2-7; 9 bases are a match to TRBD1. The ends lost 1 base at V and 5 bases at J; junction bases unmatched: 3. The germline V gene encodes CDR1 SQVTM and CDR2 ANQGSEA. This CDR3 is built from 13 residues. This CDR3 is CSVEVRQGDEQYF. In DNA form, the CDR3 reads TGCAGCGTTGAAGTTAGACAGGGGGACGAGCAGTACTTC.

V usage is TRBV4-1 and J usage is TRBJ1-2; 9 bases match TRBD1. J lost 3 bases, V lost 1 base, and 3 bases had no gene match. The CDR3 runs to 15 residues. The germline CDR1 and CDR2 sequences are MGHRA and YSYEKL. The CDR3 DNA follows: TGCGCCAGCAGCCAAGGACAGGGGGACGACTATGGCTACACCTTC. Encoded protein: CASSQGQGDDYGYTF.

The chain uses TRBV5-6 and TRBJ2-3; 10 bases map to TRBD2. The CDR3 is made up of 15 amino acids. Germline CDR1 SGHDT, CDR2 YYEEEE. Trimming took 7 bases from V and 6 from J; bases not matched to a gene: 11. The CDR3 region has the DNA TGTGCCAGCCATCCCAGCGGGGGGGCTTCCGATACGCAGTATTTT. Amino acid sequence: CASHPSGGASDTQYF.

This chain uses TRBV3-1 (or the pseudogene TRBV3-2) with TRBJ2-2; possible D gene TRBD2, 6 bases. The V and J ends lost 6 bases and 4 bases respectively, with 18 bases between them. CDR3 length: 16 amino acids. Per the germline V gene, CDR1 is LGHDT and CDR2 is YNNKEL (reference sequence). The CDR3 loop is CASSSRVLGGTGELFF. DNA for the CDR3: TGTGCCAGCAGTTCTCGGGTCTTGGGAGGCACCGGGGAGCTGTTTTTT.

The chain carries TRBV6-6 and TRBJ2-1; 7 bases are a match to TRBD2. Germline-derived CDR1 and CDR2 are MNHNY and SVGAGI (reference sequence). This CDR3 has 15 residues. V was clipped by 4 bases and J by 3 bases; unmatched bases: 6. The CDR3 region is CASSFGEGSYNEQFF. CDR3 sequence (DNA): TGTGCCAGCAGTTTCGGGGAGGGCAGCTACAATGAGCAGTTCTTC.

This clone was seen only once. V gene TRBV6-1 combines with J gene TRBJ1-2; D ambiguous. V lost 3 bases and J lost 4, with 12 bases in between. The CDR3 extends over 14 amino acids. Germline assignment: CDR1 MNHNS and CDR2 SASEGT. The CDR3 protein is CASSDERAAYGYTF. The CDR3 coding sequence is TGTGCCAGCAGTGATGAGAGGGCTGCCTATGGCTACACCTTC.

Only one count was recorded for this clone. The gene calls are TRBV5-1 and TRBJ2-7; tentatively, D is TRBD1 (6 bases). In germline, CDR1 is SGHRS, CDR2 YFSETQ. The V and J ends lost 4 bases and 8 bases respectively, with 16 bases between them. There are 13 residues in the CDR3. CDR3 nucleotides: TGCGCCAGCAGCACCCTGGGACAAAATAAGCAGTACTTC. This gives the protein CASSTLGQNKQYF.

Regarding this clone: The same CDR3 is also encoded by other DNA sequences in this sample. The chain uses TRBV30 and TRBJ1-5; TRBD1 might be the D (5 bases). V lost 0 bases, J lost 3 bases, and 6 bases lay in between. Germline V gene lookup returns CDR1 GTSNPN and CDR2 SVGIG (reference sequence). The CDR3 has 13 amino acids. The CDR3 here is CAWSVRDNQPQHF. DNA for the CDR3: TGTGCCTGGAGTGTCAGGGACAATCAGCCCCAGCATTTT.